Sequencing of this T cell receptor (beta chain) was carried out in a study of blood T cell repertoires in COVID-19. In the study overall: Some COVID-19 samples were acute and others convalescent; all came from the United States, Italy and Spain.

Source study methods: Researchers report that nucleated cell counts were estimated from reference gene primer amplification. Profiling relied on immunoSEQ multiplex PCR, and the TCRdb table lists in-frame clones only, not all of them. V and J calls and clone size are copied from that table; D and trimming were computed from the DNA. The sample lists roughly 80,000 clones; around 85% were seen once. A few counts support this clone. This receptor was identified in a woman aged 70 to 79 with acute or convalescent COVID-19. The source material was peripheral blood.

CDR3 DNA: TGTGCCAGCAGCCCCCGAGGGGGACAGGGGGTTTACAATGAGCAGTTCTTC. This sequence encodes CASSPRGGQGVYNEQFF. The V gene is TRBV5-4, the J gene TRBJ2-1; 11 positions match TRBD1. Germline lookup yields CDR1 SGHNT and CDR2 YYREEE (reference sequence). The CDR3 is 17 residues long. Germline trimming cut 4 bases from V and 4 bases from J; bases unmatched to any gene: 10.